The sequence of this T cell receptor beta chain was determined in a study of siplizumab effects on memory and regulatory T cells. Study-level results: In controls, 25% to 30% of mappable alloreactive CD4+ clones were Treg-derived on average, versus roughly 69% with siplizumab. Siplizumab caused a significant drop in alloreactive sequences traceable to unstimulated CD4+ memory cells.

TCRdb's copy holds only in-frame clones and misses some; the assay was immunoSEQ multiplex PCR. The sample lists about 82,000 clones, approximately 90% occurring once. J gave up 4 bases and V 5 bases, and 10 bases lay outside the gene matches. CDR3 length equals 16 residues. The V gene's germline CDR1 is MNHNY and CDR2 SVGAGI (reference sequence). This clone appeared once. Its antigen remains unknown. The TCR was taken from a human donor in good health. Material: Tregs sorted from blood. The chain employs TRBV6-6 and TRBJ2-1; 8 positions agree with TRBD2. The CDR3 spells CASSPNRGGGYNEQFF. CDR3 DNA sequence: TGTGCCAGCAGTCCCAACCGGGGGGGCGGATACAATGAGCAGTTCTTC.